The T cell receptor beta chain under discussion was sequenced for a study of identical twins. Healthy Caucasian individuals made up all the donors. From the 5' RACE reads, TCRdb called clonotypes with MiXCR, one entry per CDR3 protein. The sample lists roughly 720,000 distinct CDR3 sequences, around a sixth occurring once. This clonotype was seen more than once but under ten times. Its antigen is unknown. CDR1 MNHEY and CDR2 SMNVEV come from the germline V gene (reference sequence). The CDR3 is made up of 15 amino acids. Study-level findings and limits: Cord blood's abundant beta clonotypes had fewer insertions, unlike memory repertoires.

The sample also formed part of further work on T cells expressing NK-cell markers. This second study says: Sorting was limited to alpha-beta TCR-expressing T cells with an anti-gamma-delta TCR antibody in several experiments. One observes that, in a few donors, these clonotypes were also the leading ones within the CD3+CD56-NKG2C+ fraction.

The sample comprised PBMCs. The clonotype originates from a woman under 30 in good health. The chain uses TRBV27 and TRBJ2-7, with 9 positions matching TRBD2. CDR3: CAVGRGGRALHEQYF. In DNA, the CDR3 is TGTGCAGTGGGGCGGGGGGGCCGAGCTCTTCACGAGCAGTACTTC.